A single sample gave rise to the 10 T cell receptor beta chains below, sequenced in a study of cytomegalovirus exposure and HLA in healthy donors. PCR was performed using 60 Vbeta and 13 Jbeta primers. Data came from immunoSEQ multiplex PCR; TCRdb stores just in-frame clones and leaves some out. The table includes some 120,000 clones, roughly four fifths detected once. Specimen: PBMCs. The receptors stem from a young man in good health and CMV-seropositive.

This chain connects TRBV6-1 to TRBJ2-7, with TRBD2 as a possible D gene (7 bases). This CDR3 has 16 amino acids. The V and J ends lost 2 bases and 4 bases respectively, with 18 bases between them. Germline V CDR1 and CDR2: MNHNS, SASEGT. The CDR3 sequence: CASSELDGGGGYEQYF. The CDR3 coding sequence is TGTGCCAGCAGTGAACTGGATGGCGGGGGCGGGTACGAGCAGTACTTC.

The rearrangement links TRBV7-9 to TRBJ2-3, with TRBD2 matching over 9 bases. The V segment lost 0 bases and the J segment 2 bases; nucleotides outside the gene matches: 3. The germline V gene has CDR1 SEHNR and CDR2 FQNEAQ (reference sequence). This CDR3 comprises 16 residues. CDR3 in amino acids: CASSLASGGFTDTQYF. CDR3 bases: TGTGCCAGCAGCTTAGCTAGCGGGGGTTTCACAGATACGCAGTATTTT.

The chain recombines TRBV2 with TRBJ2-7; 7 bases are shared with TRBD1. This CDR3 has 14 residues. Germline-derived CDR1 and CDR2 are SNHLY and FYNNEI. V shed 2 bases, J shed 4 bases, and the junction held 5 bases outside the gene matches. The chain's CDR3 is CASSEQGVLYEQYF. The CDR3 nucleotides read TGTGCCAGCAGTGAACAGGGGGTGTTGTACGAGCAGTACTTC.

The chain joins TRBV7-6 to TRBJ1-1; a weak D match, TRBD1 (6 bases). Trimming cost V 5 bases and J 8 bases, with 15 bases left between them. This CDR3 has 13 residues. Germline V gives CDR1 SGHVS, CDR2 FNYEAQ. The CDR3 spells CASSPNREREAFF. The CDR3 bases are TGTGCCAGCAGCCCAAACAGGGAACGCGAAGCTTTCTTT.

V is TRBV27 and J is TRBJ2-3, with TRBD2 matching over 7 bases. The V segment lost 4 bases and the J segment 2 bases; nucleotides outside the gene matches: 6. The CDR3 spans 15 residues. From germline, CDR1 is MNHEY and CDR2 SMNVEV (reference sequence). For the CDR3, the DNA is TGTGCCAGCAGTTCCCCGAGCGGGATCACAGATACGCAGTATTTT. This sequence encodes CASSSPSGITDTQYF.

This sequence joins TRBV15 and TRBJ2-5, with TRBD2 matching 10 bases. Germline CDR1 and CDR2: LNHNV and YYDKDF (reference sequence). The junction had 8 bases not matched to a gene; V was cut back by 5 bases and J by 5 bases. The CDR3 length is 15 residues. This CDR3 is CATSWNSGGRETQYF. For the CDR3, the DNA is TGTGCCACCAGCTGGAATAGCGGGGGGAGGGAGACCCAGTACTTC.

This chain links TRBV19 with TRBJ1-5; D is undetermined. Germline lookup yields CDR1 LNHDA and CDR2 SQIVND (reference sequence). V was shortened by 3 bases and J by 7 bases, with 10 bases between the two germline ends. CDR3 length equals 13 residues. The CDR3 loop is CASSIFVQQPQHF. CDR3 nucleotides: TGTGCCAGTAGTATCTTCGTACAGCAGCCCCAGCATTTT.

The CDR3 sequence is CASSYAGDNQPQHF. CDR3 bases: TGTGCCAGCAGTTACGCGGGGGACAATCAGCCCCAGCATTTT. The chain combines TRBV6-6 with TRBJ1-5, with a tentative D call TRBD1 (5 bases). V lost 2 bases to trimming and J lost 3 bases, with 8 bases between them. Germline V gives CDR1 MNHNY, CDR2 SVGAGI (reference sequence). This CDR3 region has 14 residues.

A few counts support this clone. The chain combines TRBV6-5 with TRBJ1-5; D unresolved. V was cut by 5 bases and J by 3 bases, with 11 bases left in between. The CDR3 is made up of 14 amino acids. CDR1 MNHEY and CDR2 SVGAGI come from the germline V gene. This CDR3 reads CASSRLGLNQPQHF. The CDR3 DNA sequence: TGTGCCAGCAGTCGCCTAGGTCTCAATCAGCCCCAGCATTTT.

V is TRBV4-1 and J is TRBJ2-1; D not resolved. CDR1 is MGHRA, CDR2 YSYEKL, per germline. The CDR3 loop spans 16 amino acids. V was pared by 1 base and J by 0 bases, with 10 bases between. The CDR3 spells CASSQVIPSSYNEQFF. Written as DNA, the CDR3 is TGCGCCAGCAGCCAAGTAATTCCCAGCTCCTACAATGAGCAGTTCTTC.